This TCR beta chain was profiled in a study of T cells after posttransplantation cyclophosphamide. This CDR3 region has 18 residues. CDR1 and CDR2 (germline): LGHNA, YSLEER. V was shortened by 2 bases and J by 2 bases, with 19 bases between the two germline ends. The table came from immunoSEQ multiplex PCR; TCRdb's copy has only in-frame clones and leaves some out. The table has approximately 13,000 clones, about 80% seen once. The chain links TRBV4-3 to TRBJ2-1, with D possibly matching TRBD2 (7 bases). Sequences were obtained from memory CD4+ T cells sorted from PBMCs. The sequence derives from a middle-aged man in good health, CMV-negative, and a related stem cell transplant donor. The CDR3 protein is CASSQFVGGARTYNEQFF. DNA of the CDR3: TGCGCCAGCAGCCAATTTGTTGGGGGGGCTAGAACCTACAATGAGCAGTTCTTC.